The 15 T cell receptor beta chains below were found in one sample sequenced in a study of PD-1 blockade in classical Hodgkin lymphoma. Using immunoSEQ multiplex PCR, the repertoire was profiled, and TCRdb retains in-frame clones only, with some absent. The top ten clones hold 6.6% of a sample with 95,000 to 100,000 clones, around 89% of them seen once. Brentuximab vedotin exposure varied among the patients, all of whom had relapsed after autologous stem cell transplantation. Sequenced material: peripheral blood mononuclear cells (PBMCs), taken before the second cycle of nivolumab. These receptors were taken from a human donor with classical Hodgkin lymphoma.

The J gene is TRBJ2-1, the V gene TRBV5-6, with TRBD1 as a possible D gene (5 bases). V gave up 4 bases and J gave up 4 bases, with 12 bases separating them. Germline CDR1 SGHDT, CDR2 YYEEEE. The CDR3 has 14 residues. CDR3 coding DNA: TGTGCCAGCAGCGCTTGGGGCGCATACAATGAGCAGTTCTTC. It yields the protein CASSAWGAYNEQFF.

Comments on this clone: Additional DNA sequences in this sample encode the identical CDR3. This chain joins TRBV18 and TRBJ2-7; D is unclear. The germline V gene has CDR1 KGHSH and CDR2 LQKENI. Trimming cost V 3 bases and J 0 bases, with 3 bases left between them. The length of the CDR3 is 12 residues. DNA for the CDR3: TGTGCCAGCTCACCCGCCTCCTACGAGCAGTACTTC. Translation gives CASSPASYEQYF.

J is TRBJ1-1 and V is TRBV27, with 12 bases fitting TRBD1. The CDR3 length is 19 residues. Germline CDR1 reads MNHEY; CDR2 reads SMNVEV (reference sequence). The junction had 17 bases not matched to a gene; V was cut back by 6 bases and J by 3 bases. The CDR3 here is CASRVPGTGGAPKDTEAFF. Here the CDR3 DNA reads TGTGCCAGCAGAGTGCCAGGGACAGGGGGCGCGCCAAAGGACACTGAAGCTTTCTTT.

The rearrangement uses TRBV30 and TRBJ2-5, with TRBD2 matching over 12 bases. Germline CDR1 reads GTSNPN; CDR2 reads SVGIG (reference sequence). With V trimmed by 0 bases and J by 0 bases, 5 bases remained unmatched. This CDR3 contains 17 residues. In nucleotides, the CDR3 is TGTGCCTGGAGTGTTCCTAGCGGGGGGGCGTACCAAGAGACCCAGTACTTC. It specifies CAWSVPSGGAYQETQYF.

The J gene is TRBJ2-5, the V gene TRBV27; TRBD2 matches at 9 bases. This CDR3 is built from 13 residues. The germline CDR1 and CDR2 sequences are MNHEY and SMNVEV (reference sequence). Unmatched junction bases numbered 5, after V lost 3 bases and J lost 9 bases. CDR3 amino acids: CASSLLAGKSQYF. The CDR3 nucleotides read TGTGCCAGCAGTTTGCTAGCGGGGAAGTCCCAGTACTTC.

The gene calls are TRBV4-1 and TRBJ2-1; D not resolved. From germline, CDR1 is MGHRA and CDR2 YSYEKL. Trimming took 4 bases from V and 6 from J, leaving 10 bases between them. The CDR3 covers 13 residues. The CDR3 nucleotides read TGCGCCAGCAGCCCAGGCCCGGGCAATGAGCAGTTCTTC. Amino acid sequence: CASSPGPGNEQFF.

In DNA, the CDR3 is TGTGCCAGCAGCGTAGGGGTGGGGCGGCCTCAAGAGACCCAGTACTTC. It is translated as CASSVGVGRPQETQYF. The V and J genes are TRBV9 and TRBJ2-5; D possibly corresponds to TRBD1 (5 bases). V was clipped by 0 bases and J by 2 bases, with 14 bases between them. CDR1 and CDR2 from the germline V gene are SGDLS and YYNGEE. The CDR3 totals 16 residues.

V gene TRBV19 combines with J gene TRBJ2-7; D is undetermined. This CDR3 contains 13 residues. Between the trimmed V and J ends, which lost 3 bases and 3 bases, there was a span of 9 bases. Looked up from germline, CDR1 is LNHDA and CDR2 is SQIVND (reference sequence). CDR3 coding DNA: TGTGCCAGTAGTATTCGGCGGTTCTACGAGCAGTACTTC. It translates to CASSIRRFYEQYF.

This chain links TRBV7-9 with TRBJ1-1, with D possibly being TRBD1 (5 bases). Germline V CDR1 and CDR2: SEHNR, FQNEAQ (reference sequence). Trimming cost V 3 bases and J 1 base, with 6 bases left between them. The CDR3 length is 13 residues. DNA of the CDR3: TGTGCCAGCAGCTTCGGGACGAACACTGAAGCTTTCTTT. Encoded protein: CASSFGTNTEAFF.

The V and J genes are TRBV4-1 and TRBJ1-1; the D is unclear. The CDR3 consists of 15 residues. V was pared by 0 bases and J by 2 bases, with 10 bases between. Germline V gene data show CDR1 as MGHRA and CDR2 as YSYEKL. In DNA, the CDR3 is TGCGCCAGCAGCCAAGACAGGAGCGTTAACACTGAAGCTTTCTTT. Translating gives CASSQDRSVNTEAFF.

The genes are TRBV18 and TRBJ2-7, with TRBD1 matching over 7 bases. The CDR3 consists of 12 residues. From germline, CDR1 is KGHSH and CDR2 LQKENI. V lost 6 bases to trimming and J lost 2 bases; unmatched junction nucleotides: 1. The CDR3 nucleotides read TGTGCCAGCTCCGACAGGGCCTACGAGCAGTACTTC. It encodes CASSDRAYEQYF.

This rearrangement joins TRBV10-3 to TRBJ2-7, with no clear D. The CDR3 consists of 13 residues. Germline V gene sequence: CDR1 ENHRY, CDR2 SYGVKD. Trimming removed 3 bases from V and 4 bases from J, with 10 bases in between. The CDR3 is CAISDRLGYEQYF. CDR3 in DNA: TGTGCCATCAGTGACCGATTGGGGTACGAGCAGTACTTC.

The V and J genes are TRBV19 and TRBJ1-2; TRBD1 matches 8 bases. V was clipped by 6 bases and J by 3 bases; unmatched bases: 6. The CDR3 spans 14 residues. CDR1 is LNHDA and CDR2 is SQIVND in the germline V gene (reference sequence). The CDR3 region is CASSRDRTHYGYTF. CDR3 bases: TGTGCCAGTAGCCGGGACAGGACTCACTATGGCTACACCTTC.

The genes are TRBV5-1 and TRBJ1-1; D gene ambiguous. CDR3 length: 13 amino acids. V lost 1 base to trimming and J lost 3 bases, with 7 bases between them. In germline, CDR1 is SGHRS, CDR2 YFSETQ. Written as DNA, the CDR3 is TGCGCCAGCAGCTTGTTACACGACACTGAAGCTTTCTTT. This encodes CASSLLHDTEAFF.

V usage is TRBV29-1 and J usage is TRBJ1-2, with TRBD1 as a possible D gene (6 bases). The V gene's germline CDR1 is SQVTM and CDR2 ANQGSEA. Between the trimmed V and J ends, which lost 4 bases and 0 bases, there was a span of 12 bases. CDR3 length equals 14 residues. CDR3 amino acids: CSVVLQGPNYGYTF. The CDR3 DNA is TGCAGCGTTGTCCTGCAGGGGCCTAACTATGGCTACACCTTC.